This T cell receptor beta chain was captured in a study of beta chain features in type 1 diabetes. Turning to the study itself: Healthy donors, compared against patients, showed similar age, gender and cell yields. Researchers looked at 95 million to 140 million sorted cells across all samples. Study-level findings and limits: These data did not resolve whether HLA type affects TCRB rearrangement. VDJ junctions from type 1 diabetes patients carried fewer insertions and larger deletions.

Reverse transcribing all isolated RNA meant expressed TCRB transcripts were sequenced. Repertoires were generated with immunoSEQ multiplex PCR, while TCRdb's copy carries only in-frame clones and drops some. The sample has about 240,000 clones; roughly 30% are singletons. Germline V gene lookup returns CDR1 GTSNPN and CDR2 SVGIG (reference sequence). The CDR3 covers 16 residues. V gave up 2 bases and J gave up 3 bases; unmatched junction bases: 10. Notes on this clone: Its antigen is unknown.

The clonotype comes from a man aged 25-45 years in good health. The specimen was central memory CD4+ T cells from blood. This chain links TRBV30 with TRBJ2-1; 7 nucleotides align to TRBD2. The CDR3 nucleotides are TGTGCCTGGAGTTCTGCGGGCCTAGCGGACTACAATGAGCAGTTCTTC. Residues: CAWSSAGLADYNEQFF.